The present TCR beta chain was sequenced within a study of blood T cells in healthy people across ages. V was pared by 7 bases and J by 1 base, with 16 bases between. The CDR3 length is 15 residues. A second PCR of roughly 7 to 11 cycles used a sample-barcoded 5' primer and a J-beta primer mix. Each CDR3 protein is one row after TCRdb ran MiXCR on the 5' RACE reads. Seen here are roughly 1,500,000 distinct CDR3 sequences, around 42% observed once, and the top ten hold roughly 7.9%. This clonotype showed up many times. The sample was blood. The rearrangement links TRBV12-3 or TRBV12-4 to TRBJ1-1, with D maybe TRBD1 (6 bases). The sequence derives from a woman aged 18 to 35 in good health. CDR3 DNA: TGTGCCAGCACCAAGGGGGGGCCTCCGAACACTGAAGCTTTCTTT. Protein: CASTKGGPPNTEAFF.